Listed here is a single TCR beta chain. The CDR3 extends over 15 amino acids. Per germline, CDR1 SGDLS and CDR2 YYNGEE. V dropped 4 bases and J dropped 0 bases, with 11 bases sitting between them. These data belong to a study of blood T cell repertoires in COVID-19. Turning to the study itself: The samples span acute and convalescent COVID-19 from the United States, Italy and Spain. Sources were T cells, B-cell-depleted T cells, or PBMCs; the material itself was cDNA or gDNA.

In the source study's methods: Reference gene primer amplification gave estimated nucleated cell counts. The repertoire was sequenced with immunoSEQ multiplex PCR; TCRdb's copy has only in-frame clones and lacks some. The DNA gave D and trimming, while V, J and clone size come from that table. The repertoire holds tens of thousands of clones, approximately 86% seen once, with 1.3% in the top ten. Sequencing input: peripheral blood. The TCR comes from a man aged 55 to 69 with acute or convalescent COVID-19. The chain carries TRBV9 and TRBJ1-5; D is possibly TRBD1 (5 bases). CDR3 residues: CASSQGHNSNQPQHF. CDR3 sequence (DNA): TGTGCCAGCAGCCAAGGACATAATAGCAATCAGCCCCAGCATTTT. Based on the CDR3 plus reference TRBV9 and TRBJ1-5, the full variable domain is DSGVTQTPKHLITATGQRVTLRCSPRSGDLSVYWYQQSLDQGLQFLIQYYNGEERAKGNILERFSAQQFPDLHSELNLSSLELGDSALYFCASSQGHNSNQPQHFGDGTRLSIL.